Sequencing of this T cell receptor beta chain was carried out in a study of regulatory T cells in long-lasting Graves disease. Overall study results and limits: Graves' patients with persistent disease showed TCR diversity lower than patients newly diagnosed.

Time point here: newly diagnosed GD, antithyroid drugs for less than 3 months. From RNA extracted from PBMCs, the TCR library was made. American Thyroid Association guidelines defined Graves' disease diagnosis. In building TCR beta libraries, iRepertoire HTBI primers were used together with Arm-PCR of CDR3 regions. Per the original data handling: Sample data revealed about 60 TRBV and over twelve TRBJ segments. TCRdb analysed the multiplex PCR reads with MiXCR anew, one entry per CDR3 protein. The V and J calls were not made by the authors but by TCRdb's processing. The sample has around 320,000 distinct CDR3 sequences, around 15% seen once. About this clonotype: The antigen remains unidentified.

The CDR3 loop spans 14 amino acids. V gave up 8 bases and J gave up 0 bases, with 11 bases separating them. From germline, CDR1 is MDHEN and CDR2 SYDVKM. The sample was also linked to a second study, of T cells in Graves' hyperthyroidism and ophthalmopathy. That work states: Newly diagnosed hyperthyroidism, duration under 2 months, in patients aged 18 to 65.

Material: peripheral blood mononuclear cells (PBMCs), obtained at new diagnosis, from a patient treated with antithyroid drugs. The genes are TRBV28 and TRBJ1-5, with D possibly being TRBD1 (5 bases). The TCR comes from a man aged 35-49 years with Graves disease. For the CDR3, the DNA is TGTGCCAGCTCTACGACAGATAGCAATCAGCCCCAGCATTTT. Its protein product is CASSTTDSNQPQHF.